This T cell receptor (beta chain) was captured by sequencing in a study of cytomegalovirus exposure and HLA in healthy donors. Study-wide context: Early release data held 75 million to 90 million unique TCRs from HLA-typed donors. Study-wide findings and caveats: Some V segments, TRBV6-2 and TRBV6-3 among them, were indistinguishable and were therefore excluded. An analysis that came later showed most CMV-associated TCR beta chains appearing HLA-restricted. Three CMV-associated chains proved CMV antigen-specific in vitro.

PCR employed 60 Vbeta and 13 Jbeta primers. Sequencing used immunoSEQ multiplex PCR; TCRdb keeps in-frame clones, though not all of them. The sample has roughly 180,000 clones, roughly 84% seen once. A remark on this clone: What it binds is not known.

The CDR3 is 17 amino acids. The sequence derives from a man between 25 and 39 years old in good health and CMV-seronegative. Sequencing was carried out using PBMCs. The genes are TRBV7-5 and TRBJ2-3; the table calls TRBD2, which could not be checked here. TRBV7-5 is assigned pseudogene status. As DNA, the CDR3 is TGTGCCAGAAGCTTCCGATTAGGTGGGAGGGGCACAGATACGCAGTATTTT. This translates into CARSFRLGGRGTDTQYF.